These 9 T cell receptor beta chains were all obtained from the same sample, sequenced in a study of response to subunit inactivated influenza vaccine. TCRdb used MiXCR to reprocess the RT-PCR reads, holding one entry per CDR3 protein. Altogether about 480,000 distinct CDR3 sequences are present, about an eighth being singletons, with the ten largest covering less than 15%. This specimen was PBMCs from blood, taken about 40 days after vaccination. These receptors all come from a man in his fifties who received an inactivated influenza vaccine.

Concerning this clonotype: The CDR3 does not end in the conserved phenylalanine or tryptophan, so this is likely a read error. This chain joins TRBV5-1 and TRBJ1-1; D not certain. Trimming pared 0 bases from V and 4 bases from J, leaving 16 bases between. Germline V CDR1 and CDR2: SGHRS, YFSETQ. This CDR3 region has 16 residues. CDR3 protein: CASSLDSYLLPTEAFI. CDR3 nucleotides: TGCGCCAGCAGCTTGGACAGTTATCTCTTGCCCACTGAAGCTTTCATT.

This clonotype was seen only a few times. The chain recombines TRBV25-1 with TRBJ2-7; D is possibly TRBD2 (6 bases). The CDR3 runs to 13 residues. Trimming pared 3 bases from V and 6 bases from J, leaving 12 bases between. Germline lookup yields CDR1 MGHDK and CDR2 SYGVNS. The CDR3 DNA sequence: TGTGCCAGCAGTGATGCGGGGATTGGCGAGCAGTACTTC. Its translation is CASSDAGIGEQYF.

Only a few counts were recorded for this clonotype. This rearrangement joins TRBV12-3 or TRBV12-4 to TRBJ1-1; 8 positions match TRBD1. V shed 3 bases, J shed 11 bases, and the junction held 5 bases outside the gene matches. The CDR3 loop spans 12 amino acids. The CDR3 DNA reads as TGTGCCAGCAGTTTCCCAGGGGGCGAGGCTTTCTTT. It is translated as CASSFPGGEAFF.

This clonotype was seen repeatedly, ten times or more. This sequence joins TRBV29-1 and TRBJ2-3; 7 bases agree with TRBD1. The CDR3 totals 13 residues. With V trimmed by 4 bases and J by 4 bases, 5 bases remained unmatched. Germline V lookup: CDR1 SQVTM, CDR2 ANQGSEA. CDR3 residues: CSVGSRGSDTQYF. The CDR3 DNA reads TGCAGCGTTGGTAGCAGGGGGTCAGATACGCAGTATTTT.

The table lists this clonotype with a few counts. The V call is TRBV11-2, the J call TRBJ2-7; possibly TRBD1 for D (5 bases). This CDR3 has 16 amino acids. V was clipped by 4 bases and J by 0 bases, with 16 bases between them. Germline V CDR1 and CDR2: SGHAT, FQNNGV. CDR3 bases: TGTGCCAGCAGCTCAACAGGACCGCGGAGCTCCTACGAGCAGTACTTC. Translated, it gives CASSSTGPRSSYEQYF.

The chain uses TRBV27 and TRBJ1-1, with no clear D. Deletions cut 6 bases from V and 5 bases from J, with 16 bases between. The CDR3 is 14 residues long. Germline CDR1 is MNHEY and CDR2 is SMNVEV (reference sequence). DNA of the CDR3: TGTGCCAGCAGACCAGACCTGGGAAGGACTGAAGCTTTCTTT. Translation gives CASRPDLGRTEAFF.

This clonotype has only a few counts. The chain couples TRBV20-1 to TRBJ1-1, with 9 bases fitting TRBD1. The CDR3 spans 15 residues. V lost 3 bases to trimming and J lost 8 bases; unmatched junction nucleotides: 13. Per the germline V gene, CDR1 is DFQATT and CDR2 is SNEGSKA (reference sequence). DNA for the CDR3: TGCAGTGCTAGCGGACAGGGGTTGGCCGCGAAAGAAGCTTTCTTT. Its translation is CSASGQGLAAKEAFF.

This clonotype appeared many times. V and J are TRBV12-3 or TRBV12-4 and TRBJ1-2; D may be TRBD1 (5 bases). The CDR3 covers 13 residues. V was pared by 3 bases and J by 3 bases, with 8 bases between. DNA for the CDR3: TGTGCCAGCAGTTTTGACAGTTACTATGGCTACACCTTC. This translates into CASSFDSYYGYTF.

The genes are TRBV7-9 and TRBJ2-6, with D unresolved. CDR3 length: 17 residues. The V gene's germline CDR1 is SEHNR and CDR2 FQNEAQ (reference sequence). V was pared by 3 bases and J by 1 base, with 13 bases between. The CDR3 nucleotides read TGTGCCAGCAGCTTCCCCCCTACGGATTCTGGGGCCAACGTCCTGACTTTC. It encodes CASSFPPTDSGANVLTF. Looking up the rest from reference TRBV7-9 and TRBJ2-6 gives the full variable domain: DTGVSQNPRHKITKRGQNVTFRCDPISEHNRLYWYRQTLGQGPEFLTYFQNEAQLEKSRLLSDRFSAERPKGSFSTLEIQRTEQGDSAMYLCASSFPPTDSGANVLTFGAGSRLTVL.